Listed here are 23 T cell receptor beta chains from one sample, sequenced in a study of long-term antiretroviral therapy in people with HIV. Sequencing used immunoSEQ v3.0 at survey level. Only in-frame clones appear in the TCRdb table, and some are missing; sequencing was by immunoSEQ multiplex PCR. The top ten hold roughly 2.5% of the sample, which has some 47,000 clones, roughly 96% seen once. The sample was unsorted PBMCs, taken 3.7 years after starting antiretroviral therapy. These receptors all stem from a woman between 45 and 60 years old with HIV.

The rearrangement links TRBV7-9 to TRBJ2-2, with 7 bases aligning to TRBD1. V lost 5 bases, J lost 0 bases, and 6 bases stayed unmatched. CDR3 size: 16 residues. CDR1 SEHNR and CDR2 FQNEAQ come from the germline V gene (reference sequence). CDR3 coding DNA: TGTGCCAGCAGCCACTCGGACAGGCCGAACACCGGGGAGCTGTTTTTT. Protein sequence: CASSHSDRPNTGELFF.

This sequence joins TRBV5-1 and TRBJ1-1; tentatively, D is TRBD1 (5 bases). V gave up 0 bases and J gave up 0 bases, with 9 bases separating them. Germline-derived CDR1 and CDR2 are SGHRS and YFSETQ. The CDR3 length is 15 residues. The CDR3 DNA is TGCGCCAGCAGCTTGGACGAGGGACTGAACACTGAAGCTTTCTTT. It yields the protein CASSLDEGLNTEAFF.

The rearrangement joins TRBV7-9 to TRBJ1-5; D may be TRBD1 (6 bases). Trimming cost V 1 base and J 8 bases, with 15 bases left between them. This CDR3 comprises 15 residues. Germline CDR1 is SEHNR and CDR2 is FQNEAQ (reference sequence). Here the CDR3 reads CASSLVGGEGEPQHF. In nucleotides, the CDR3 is TGTGCCAGCAGCTTAGTAGGGGGGGAGGGGGAGCCCCAGCATTTT.

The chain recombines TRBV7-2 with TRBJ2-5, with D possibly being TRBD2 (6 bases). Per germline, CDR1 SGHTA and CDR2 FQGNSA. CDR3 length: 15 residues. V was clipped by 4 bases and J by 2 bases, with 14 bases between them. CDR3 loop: CASSSRAGPQETQYF. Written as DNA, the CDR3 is TGTGCCAGCAGCTCCCGCGCGGGACCTCAAGAGACCCAGTACTTC. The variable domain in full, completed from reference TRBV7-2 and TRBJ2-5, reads GAGVSQSPSNKVTEKGKDVELRCDPISGHTALYWYRQSLGQGLEFLIYFQGNSAPDKSGLPSDRFSAERTGGSVSTLTIQRTQQEDSAVYLCASSSRAGPQETQYFGPGTRLLVL.

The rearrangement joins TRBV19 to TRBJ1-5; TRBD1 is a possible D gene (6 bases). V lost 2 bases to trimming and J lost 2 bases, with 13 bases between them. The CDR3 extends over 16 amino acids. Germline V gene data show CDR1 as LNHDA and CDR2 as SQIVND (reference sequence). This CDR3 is CASSIPPGVGNQPQHF. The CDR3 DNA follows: TGTGCCAGTAGTATACCCCCAGGGGTGGGCAATCAGCCCCAGCATTTT.

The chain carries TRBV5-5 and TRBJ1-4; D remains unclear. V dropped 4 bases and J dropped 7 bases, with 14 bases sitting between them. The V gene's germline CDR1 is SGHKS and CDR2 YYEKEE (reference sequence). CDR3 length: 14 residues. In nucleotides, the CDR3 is TGTGCCAGCAGCAAGAGGGTTTCGGGTGAAAAACTGTTTTTT. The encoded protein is CASSKRVSGEKLFF. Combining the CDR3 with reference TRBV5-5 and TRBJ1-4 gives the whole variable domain DAGVTQSPTHLIKTRGQQVTLRCSPISGHKSVSWYQQVLGQGPQFIFQYYEKEERGRGNFPDRFSARQFPNYSSELNVNALLLGDSALYLCASSKRVSGEKLFFGSGTQLSVL.

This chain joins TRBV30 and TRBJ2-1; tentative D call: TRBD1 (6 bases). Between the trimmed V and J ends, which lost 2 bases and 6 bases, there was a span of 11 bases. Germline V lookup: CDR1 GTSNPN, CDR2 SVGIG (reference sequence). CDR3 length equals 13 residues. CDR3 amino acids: CAWSTNRANEQFF. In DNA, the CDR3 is TGTGCCTGGAGTACCAACAGGGCCAATGAGCAGTTCTTC.

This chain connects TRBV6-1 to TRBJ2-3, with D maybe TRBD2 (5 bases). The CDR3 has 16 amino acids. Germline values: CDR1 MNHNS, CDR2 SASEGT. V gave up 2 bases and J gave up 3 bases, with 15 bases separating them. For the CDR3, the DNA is TGTGCCAGCAGTGAATTCGGGGTAGGGTGGACAGATACGCAGTATTTT. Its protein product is CASSEFGVGWTDTQYF.

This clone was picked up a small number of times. CDR3 bases: TGCGCCAGCAGCTCGGACCCCGGGACAGGGGGCGGCTACACCTTC. Protein product: CASSSDPGTGGGYTF. This rearrangement joins TRBV5-1 to TRBJ1-2; 12 nucleotides match TRBD1. The CDR3 contains 15 residues. V gave up 3 bases and J gave up 8 bases; unmatched junction bases: 8. Germline V lookup: CDR1 SGHRS, CDR2 YFSETQ.

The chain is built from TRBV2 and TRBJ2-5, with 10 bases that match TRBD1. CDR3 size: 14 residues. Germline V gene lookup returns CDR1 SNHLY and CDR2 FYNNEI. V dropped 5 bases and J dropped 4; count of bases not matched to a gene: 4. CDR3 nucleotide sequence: TGTGCCAGCAGTCGACAGGGGGCTCGAGAGACCCAGTACTTC. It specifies CASSRQGARETQYF.

The CDR3 DNA follows: TGTGCCAGCAGTGTGGTACAGAACACTGAAGCTTTCTTT. Its protein product is CASSVVQNTEAFF. The V and J genes are TRBV6-1 and TRBJ1-1, with D hard to call. Germline V gene data show CDR1 as MNHNS and CDR2 as SASEGT. V lost 4 bases, J lost 1 base, and 7 bases lay in between. This CDR3 is built from 13 residues.

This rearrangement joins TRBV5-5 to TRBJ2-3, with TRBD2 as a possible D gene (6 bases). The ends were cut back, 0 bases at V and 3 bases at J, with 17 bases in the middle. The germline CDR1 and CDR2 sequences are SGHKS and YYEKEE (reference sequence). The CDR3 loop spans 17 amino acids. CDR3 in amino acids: CASSLAYGLAVTDTQYF. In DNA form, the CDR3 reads TGTGCCAGCAGCTTGGCATATGGGTTAGCGGTAACAGATACGCAGTATTTT. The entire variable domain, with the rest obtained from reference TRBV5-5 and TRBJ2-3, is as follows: DAGVTQSPTHLIKTRGQQVTLRCSPISGHKSVSWYQQVLGQGPQFIFQYYEKEERGRGNFPDRFSARQFPNYSSELNVNALLLGDSALYLCASSLAYGLAVTDTQYFGPGTRLTVL.

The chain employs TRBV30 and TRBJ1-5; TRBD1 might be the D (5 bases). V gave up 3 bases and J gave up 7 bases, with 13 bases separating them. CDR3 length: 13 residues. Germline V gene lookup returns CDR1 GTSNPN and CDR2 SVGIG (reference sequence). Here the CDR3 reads CAWRGGVGQPQHF. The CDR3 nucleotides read TGTGCCTGGAGGGGAGGGGTAGGACAGCCCCAGCATTTT.

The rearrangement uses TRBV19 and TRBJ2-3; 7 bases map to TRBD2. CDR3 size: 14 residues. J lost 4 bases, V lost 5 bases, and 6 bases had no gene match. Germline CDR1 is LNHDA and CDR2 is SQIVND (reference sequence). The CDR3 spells CASSGGGAADTQYF. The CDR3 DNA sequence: TGTGCCAGTAGTGGCGGGGGTGCGGCAGATACGCAGTATTTT.

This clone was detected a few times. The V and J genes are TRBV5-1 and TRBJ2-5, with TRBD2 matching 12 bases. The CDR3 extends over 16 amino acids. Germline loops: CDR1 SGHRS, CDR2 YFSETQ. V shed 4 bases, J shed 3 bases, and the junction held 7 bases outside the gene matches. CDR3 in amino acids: CASSLLGLAGKETQYF. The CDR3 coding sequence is TGCGCCAGCAGCCTATTAGGACTAGCGGGGAAAGAGACCCAGTACTTC.

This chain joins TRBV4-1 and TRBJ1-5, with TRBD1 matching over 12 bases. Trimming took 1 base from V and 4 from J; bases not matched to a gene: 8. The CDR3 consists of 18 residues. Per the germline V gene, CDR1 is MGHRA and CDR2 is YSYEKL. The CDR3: CASSQAFGTGGRNQPQHF. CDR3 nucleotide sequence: TGCGCCAGCAGCCAAGCATTCGGGACAGGGGGCCGGAATCAGCCCCAGCATTTT.

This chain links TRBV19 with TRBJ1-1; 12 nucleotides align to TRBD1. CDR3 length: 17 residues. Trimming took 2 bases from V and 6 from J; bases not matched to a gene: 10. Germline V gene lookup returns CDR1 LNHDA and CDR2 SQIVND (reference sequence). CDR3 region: CASSIFGGDRGLAEAFF. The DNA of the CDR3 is TGTGCCAGTAGTATATTCGGAGGGGACAGGGGGCTCGCTGAAGCTTTCTTT.

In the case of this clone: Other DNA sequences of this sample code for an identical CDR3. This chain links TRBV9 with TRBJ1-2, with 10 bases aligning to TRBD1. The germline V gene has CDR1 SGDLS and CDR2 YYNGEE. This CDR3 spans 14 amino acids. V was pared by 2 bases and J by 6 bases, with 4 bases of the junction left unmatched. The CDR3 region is CASSVGQGVNGYTF. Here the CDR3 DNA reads TGTGCCAGCAGCGTCGGACAGGGGGTGAATGGCTACACCTTC.

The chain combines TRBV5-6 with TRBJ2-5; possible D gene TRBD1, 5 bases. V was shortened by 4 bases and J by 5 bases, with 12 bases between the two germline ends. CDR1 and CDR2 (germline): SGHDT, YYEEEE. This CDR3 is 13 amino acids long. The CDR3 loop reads CASSQIKGETQYF. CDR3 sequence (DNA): TGTGCCAGCAGCCAGATTAAGGGGGAGACCCAGTACTTC.

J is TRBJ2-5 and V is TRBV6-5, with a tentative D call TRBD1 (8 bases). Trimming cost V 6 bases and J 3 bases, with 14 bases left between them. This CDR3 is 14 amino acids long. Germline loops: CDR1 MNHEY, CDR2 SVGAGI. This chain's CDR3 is CASSHTGGEETQYF. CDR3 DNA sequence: TGTGCCAGCAGCCACACAGGGGGGGAAGAGACCCAGTACTTC.

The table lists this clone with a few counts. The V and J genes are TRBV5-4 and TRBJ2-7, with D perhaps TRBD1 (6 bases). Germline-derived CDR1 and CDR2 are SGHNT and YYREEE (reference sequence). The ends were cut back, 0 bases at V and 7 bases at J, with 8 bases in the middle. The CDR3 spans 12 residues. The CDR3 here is CASSLAGDEQYF. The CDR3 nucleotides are TGTGCCAGCAGCTTGGCAGGGGATGAGCAGTACTTC. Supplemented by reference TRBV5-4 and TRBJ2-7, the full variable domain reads ETGVTQSPTHLIKTRGQQVTLRCSSQSGHNTVSWYQQALGQGPQFIFQYYREEENGRGNFPPRFSGLQFPNYSSELNVNALELDDSALYLCASSLAGDEQYFGPGTRLTVT.

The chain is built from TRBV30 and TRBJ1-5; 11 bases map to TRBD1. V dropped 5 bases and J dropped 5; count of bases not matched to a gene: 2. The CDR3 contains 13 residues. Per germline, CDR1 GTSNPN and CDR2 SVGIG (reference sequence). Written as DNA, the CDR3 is TGTGCCTGGGGACAGGGGGCTGATCAGCCCCAGCATTTT. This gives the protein CAWGQGADQPQHF.

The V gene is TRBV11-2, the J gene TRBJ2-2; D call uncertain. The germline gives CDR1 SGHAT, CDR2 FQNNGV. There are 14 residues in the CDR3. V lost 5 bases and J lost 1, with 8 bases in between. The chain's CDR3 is CASSHDRNTGELFF. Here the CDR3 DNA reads TGTGCCAGCAGCCACGACCGGAACACCGGGGAGCTGTTTTTT.